These 21 T cell receptor beta chains were sequenced from one sample in a study of blood T cell repertoires in COVID-19. Assay: immunoSEQ multiplex PCR; the TCRdb copy retains only in-frame clones and omits some. This sample yields 200,000 to 250,000 clones, of which 80% to 90% are seen a single time; 3.5% to 5% belongs to the top ten. The sequenced material came from PBMCs or T cells enriched from blood (not recorded which). The receptors derive from a woman aged 25 to 45 who had recovered from COVID-19.

The V and J genes are TRBV2 and TRBJ2-3; 11 bases align to TRBD2. In germline, CDR1 is SNHLY, CDR2 FYNNEI. This CDR3 contains 17 residues. V trimming: 6 bases; J trimming: 2 bases; junction bases outside the gene matches: 10. The DNA of the CDR3 is TGTGCCAGCAGACACACCGGGACTAGCGGATACACAGATACGCAGTATTTT. As protein: CASRHTGTSGYTDTQYF.

This clone has a single count. The rearrangement links TRBV9 to TRBJ1-5; D is uncertain. Trimming took 0 bases from V and 6 from J, leaving 10 bases between them. The germline gives CDR1 SGDLS, CDR2 YYNGEE. The CDR3 runs 14 residues. The CDR3 sequence is CASSVEERGQPQHF. CDR3 bases: TGTGCCAGCAGCGTAGAGGAGCGCGGTCAGCCCCAGCATTTT.

The V call is TRBV4-3, the J call TRBJ1-4, with a tentative D call TRBD1 (6 bases). Germline assignment: CDR1 LGHNA and CDR2 YSLEER. There are 15 residues in the CDR3. Trimming left V 0 bases short and J 5 bases short, with 10 bases between. In DNA, the CDR3 is TGCGCCAGCAGCCAAGACTCCGGGACAAATGAAAAACTGTTTTTT. This gives the protein CASSQDSGTNEKLFF.

This chain connects TRBV30 to TRBJ2-2; weak D call: TRBD2 (5 bases). CDR3 length: 15 amino acids. The V gene lost 1 base and the J gene lost 6 bases, with 15 bases spanning the gap. Germline V gives CDR1 GTSNPN, CDR2 SVGIG (reference sequence). The CDR3 nucleotides read TGTGCCTGGAGTGACATAACTAGATTGCCCGGGGAGCTGTTTTTT. As protein: CAWSDITRLPGELFF.

The chain uses TRBV5-8 and TRBJ2-5; 7 bases align to TRBD1. Trimming at V came to 3 bases and at J to 2 bases, leaving 7 bases not matched to a gene. Germline lookup yields CDR1 SGHTS and CDR2 YDEGEE. This CDR3 is 15 amino acids long. As DNA, the CDR3 is TGTGCCAGCAGCTCGACAGGACAGGCACAAGAGACCCAGTACTTC. Residues: CASSSTGQAQETQYF.

CDR3 nucleotides: TGTGCCAGCAGCTTACAAGCGGGAGGTGGAGAGACCCAGTACTTC. This codes for CASSLQAGGGETQYF. This chain joins TRBV7-2 and TRBJ2-5, with 9 bases aligning to TRBD2. V was clipped by 2 bases and J by 4 bases; unmatched bases: 5. CDR3 length: 15 residues. CDR1 is SGHTA, CDR2 FQGNSA, per germline.

This chain connects TRBV7-9 to TRBJ2-1, with D perhaps TRBD2 (6 bases). Germline V gene sequence: CDR1 SEHNR, CDR2 FQNEAQ (reference sequence). CDR3 size: 16 residues. The V end lost 3 bases, the J end lost 0 bases, and 12 bases lay between the germline ends. The CDR3 loop reads CASSFKRRGSYNEQFF. As DNA, the CDR3 is TGTGCCAGCAGCTTCAAGCGGAGGGGCTCCTACAATGAGCAGTTCTTC.

This chain links TRBV27 with TRBJ1-5, with 9 bases fitting TRBD1. V was clipped by 5 bases and J by 6 bases; unmatched bases: 11. The CDR3 is 16 amino acids. Germline V lookup: CDR1 MNHEY, CDR2 SMNVEV (reference sequence). The CDR3 region is CASSPHGGQGVQPQHF. Written as DNA, the CDR3 is TGTGCCAGCAGTCCCCATGGGGGACAGGGTGTTCAGCCCCAGCATTTT.

This chain connects TRBV12-3 or TRBV12-4 to TRBJ1-1; D not resolved. The CDR3 runs 13 residues. The V end was cut by 0 bases, the J end by 7 bases, with 9 bases between. The CDR3 protein is CASSLARGVEAFF. CDR3 sequence (DNA): TGTGCCAGCAGTTTAGCGCGAGGAGTTGAAGCTTTCTTT.

The count of this clone is one. The genes are TRBV11-3 and TRBJ2-3, with D possibly TRBD2 on 5 matching bases. The CDR3 loop spans 16 amino acids. V shed 1 base and J shed 3 bases, with 14 bases lying between them. Germline lookup yields CDR1 SGHNT and CDR2 YENEEA. In nucleotides, the CDR3 is TGTGCCAGCAGCTTAGGTGTAGAAGGAGGAACAGATACGCAGTATTTT. This gives the protein CASSLGVEGGTDTQYF.

The V and J genes are TRBV6-2 or TRBV6-3 and TRBJ1-1; a possible D gene is TRBD1 (6 bases). Germline CDR1 MNHEY, CDR2 SVGEGT. The CDR3 spans 14 residues. The germline V and J ends were trimmed by 5 bases and 3 bases, with 13 bases remaining between them. The CDR3 sequence: CASSLTGWDTEAFF. The CDR3 nucleotides read TGTGCCAGCAGTCTAACAGGGTGGGACACTGAAGCTTTCTTT.

J is TRBJ1-1 and V is TRBV10-3; D perhaps matches TRBD1 (5 bases). The length of the CDR3 is 15 residues. Trimming stripped 0 bases from V and 4 bases from J, with 12 bases between. Germline-derived CDR1 and CDR2 are ENHRY and SYGVKD. The CDR3 DNA reads as TGTGCCATCAGTGAGTCGCGGGACGAAAGCACTGAAGCTTTCTTT. Protein: CAISESRDESTEAFF.

V usage is TRBV5-1 and J usage is TRBJ2-1; D gene unclear. V was clipped by 0 bases and J by 8 bases, with 12 bases between them. Germline CDR1 is SGHRS and CDR2 is YFSETQ. This CDR3 comprises 14 residues. In DNA form, the CDR3 reads TGCGCCAGCAGCTTGGCCAGCGCTACCCATGAGCAGTTCTTC. It codes for CASSLASATHEQFF.

This clone was seen once. The chain has TRBV18 and TRBJ1-1; weak D call: TRBD1 (5 bases). Trimming removed 3 bases from V and 2 bases from J, with 16 bases in between. Germline CDR1 KGHSH, CDR2 LQKENI. This CDR3 is built from 16 residues. In DNA form, the CDR3 reads TGTGCCAGCTCACCCCTCGTCGCCAGGGCCAACACTGAAGCTTTCTTT. The encoded protein is CASSPLVARANTEAFF. Looking up the rest from reference TRBV18 and TRBJ1-1 gives the full variable domain: NAGVMQNPRHLVRRRGQEARLRCSPMKGHSHVYWYRQLPEEGLKFMVYLQKENIIDESGMPKERFSAEFPKEGPSILRIQQVVRGDSAAYFCASSPLVARANTEAFFGQGTRLTVV.

The chain employs TRBV27 and TRBJ2-1, with 7 bases aligning to TRBD2. This CDR3 region has 13 residues. CDR1 is MNHEY and CDR2 is SMNVEV in the germline V gene (reference sequence). Trimming took 5 bases from V and 7 from J; bases not matched to a gene: 5. The CDR3 nucleotides read TGTGCCAGCAGTCCCTCCGGGGGGAATGAGCAGTTCTTC. Residues: CASSPSGGNEQFF.

The chain combines TRBV2 with TRBJ1-3, with 8 bases lining up with TRBD1. Trimming cost V 8 bases and J 2 bases; bases outside gene matches: 11. The length of the CDR3 is 16 residues. Germline V gene sequence: CDR1 SNHLY, CDR2 FYNNEI. This CDR3 reads CASSPQGALTGNTIYF. In DNA form, the CDR3 reads TGTGCCAGCTCGCCGCAGGGGGCGCTGACTGGAAACACCATATATTTT.

The rearrangement joins TRBV5-1 to TRBJ1-4, with 8 bases that match TRBD1. The V and J ends lost 6 bases and 7 bases, in that order; junction bases with no gene match: 8. The CDR3 runs to 14 residues. Germline loops: CDR1 SGHRS, CDR2 YFSETQ. The CDR3 nucleotides read TGCGCCAGCAAAACCGGGACAGGTACTGAAAAACTGTTTTTT. It codes for CASKTGTGTEKLFF.

V is TRBV28 and J is TRBJ1-5; the D gene is possibly TRBD1 (6 bases). The CDR3 has 15 residues. Germline V lookup: CDR1 MDHEN, CDR2 SYDVKM. Between the trimmed V and J ends, which lost 6 bases and 0 bases, there was a span of 12 bases. The CDR3 is CASSNTGYSNQPQHF. DNA of the CDR3: TGTGCCAGCAGCAATACAGGGTATAGCAATCAGCCCCAGCATTTT.

The V and J genes are TRBV7-2 and TRBJ1-6; 8 bases agree with TRBD1. Germline V lookup: CDR1 SGHTA, CDR2 FQGNSA. The junction had 8 bases not matched to a gene; V was cut back by 6 bases and J by 7 bases. The CDR3 has 15 residues. The CDR3 coding sequence is TGTGCCAGCAGTCAGACAGGGGTCAGGAATTCACCCCTCCACTTT. Translation gives CASSQTGVRNSPLHF.

CDR3 nucleotide sequence: TGTGCCAGTAGTAAAGCGCATAGCACAGATACGCAGTATTTT. It specifies CASSKAHSTDTQYF. V is TRBV19 and J is TRBJ2-3; no firm D call. V was cut by 4 bases and J by 0 bases, with 8 bases left in between. Looked up from germline, CDR1 is LNHDA and CDR2 is SQIVND (reference sequence). The length of the CDR3 is 14 residues.

V is TRBV2 and J is TRBJ2-3; D may be TRBD1 (5 bases). CDR1 and CDR2 from the germline V gene are SNHLY and FYNNEI. V was shortened by 3 bases and J by 2 bases, with 9 bases between the two germline ends. The CDR3 consists of 14 residues. CDR3 residues: CASSDRVITDTQYF. DNA for the CDR3: TGTGCCAGCAGTGACAGGGTGATCACAGATACGCAGTATTTT.